The clone carrying this T cell receptor beta chain was seen only a few times. The antigen is unknown. This sample was taken from a study of cytomegalovirus exposure and HLA in healthy donors. The CDR3 contains 13 residues. Per germline, CDR1 SNHLY and CDR2 FYNNEI. The trim removed 7 bases at V and 4 bases at J, leaving 7 bases unmatched. The PCR contained 60 Vbeta and 13 Jbeta primers. The assay was immunoSEQ multiplex PCR, and TCRdb's table has in-frame clones only and misses some. The sample lists about 180,000 clones; around 80% were seen once. Points from the study as a whole: An Asian-associated ancestry cluster reportedly showed fewer N-insertions than the roughly 670-donor mean in a later analysis. Cytomegalovirus-associated TCR beta chains were listed, numbering 150 to 200.

The sequence was obtained from a young man in good health and CMV-seronegative. The sample comprised PBMCs. The rearrangement links TRBV2 to TRBJ2-7; 7 bases are a match to TRBD1. CDR3 loop: CASNRQGVYEQYF. Here the CDR3 DNA reads TGTGCCAGCAATCGCCAGGGGGTTTACGAGCAGTACTTC.